This T cell receptor (beta chain) was recorded in a study of blood T cell repertoires in COVID-19 (dated by TCRdb to the early 2020s). Study-wide context: Samples covering the acute and convalescent phases of COVID-19 were provided by collaborators in the United States, Italy and Spain. The material from the prospective study consisted of cDNA or gDNA derived from T cells, B-cell-depleted T cells, or PBMCs. Subjects who had been exposed to COVID-19, were actively infected with it, or had recovered from it provided the deeply sampled blood TCRbeta repertoires that made up the dataset. The repertoires were released in a freely available public database intended as a resource for research on the immune response to SARS-CoV-2. Samples came from the ongoing ImmuneRACE study (first 160 participants) plus 1,254 subjects from 6 global collaborators. The sample metadata nearly always contained a de-identified subject ID, COVID-19 status, age in years and sex. Where available, HLA class I and class II types were taken from metadata supplied by the sample provider and were not determined by assay-based typing.

A second Seattle source provided samples from volunteer blood donors who had recovered from COVID-19. Whole blood was collected in K2EDTA tubes by collaborating institutions according to the institutions' own protocols. For TCRbeta analysis, collaborator samples were shipped as frozen whole blood, as isolated PBMCs, or as DNA extracted from either sample type. The CDR3 starts with the cysteine, ends with the phenylalanine, and has 15 residues. Just the 45-base CDR3 DNA is kept, in frame starting at base 1. V lost 5 bases and J lost 4 bases; the stretch between them is 15 bases long. The germline V gene provides CDR1 SNHLY and CDR2 FYNNEI. For this clone: The antigen it recognizes is unknown. Per-base quality was not reported, and no clone a single base away is much larger than it.

TCRbeta CDR3 regions were amplified from genomic DNA by means of the immunoSEQ Assay, a bias-controlled multiplex PCR. The authors' pipeline ran thus. The number of nucleated cells in each sample was estimated by amplification of reference gene primers within the assay. To quantify the absolute abundance of each unique TCRbeta CDR3 rearrangement, sequence reads were collapsed and filtered. For each sample, productive Simpson clonality was calculated as the square root of Simpson's diversity index over productive rearrangements. TCRdb's version of the immuneACCESS table is confined to in-frame rearrangements and falls short of the full clone set. An unresolved V gene accounts for under half of the shortfall where checked; the remainder is of unknown origin. The D gene and trimming were derived from the DNA, and the V and J assignments and clone size from that table. The sample contains roughly 260,000 clones, approximately 89% of them found a single time. Of the sample, about 9.2% falls within the top ten clones.

The paper as a whole reports these results and caveats: Clinical and demographic metadata were provided uncurated, with the amount varying by source and participant.

The sequence links TRBV2 to TRBJ1-5, with a tentative D gene TRBD1 over 5 matching bases. This TCR was sampled from a man in his forties or fifties who had recovered from COVID-19. The sequenced sample was peripheral blood. The CDR3 protein: CASSPLGGGNQPQHF. The nucleotides read TGTGCCAGCAGTCCCCTCGGGGGAGGTAATCAGCCCCAGCATTTT.